Detailed here is one T cell receptor (beta chain). This entry belongs to a study of T cells in Graves' hyperthyroidism and ophthalmopathy. The germline CDR1 and CDR2 sequences are SGHTA and FQGNSA. The ends lost 3 bases at V and 9 bases at J; junction bases unmatched: 4. The length of the CDR3 is 12 residues. Regions amplified from RNA transcripts were the TCR beta CDR3 regions. Researchers ran a first-round RT-PCR on the TCR CDR3 using the HTBI primer set. TCRdb recomputed calls from the multiplex PCR reads with MiXCR, one row per CDR3 protein. This sample has 600,000 to 800,000 distinct CDR3 sequences, with approximately 40% found just once.

The chain links TRBV7-2 to TRBJ2-7, with TRBD2 matching 8 bases. The receptor comes from a woman in her thirties or forties with Graves' hyperthyroidism. The sample taken for sequencing was blood. Here the CDR3 reads CASSLTSDTQYF. For the CDR3, the DNA is TGTGCCAGCAGCTTGACTAGCGATACGCAGTACTTC. Based on the CDR3 plus reference TRBV7-2 and TRBJ2-7, the full variable domain is GAGVSQSPSNKVTEKGKDVELRCDPISGHTALYWYRQSLGQGLEFLIYFQGNSAPDKSGLPSDRFSAERTGGSVSTLTIQRTQQEDSAVYLCASSLTSDTQYFGPGTRLTVT.